Each of the 27 T cell receptor beta chains below was sequenced from the same sample in a study of identical twins. TCRdb itself ran the 5' RACE reads through MiXCR, one entry per CDR3 protein. Of approximately 230,000 distinct CDR3 sequences in the sample, 5.5% to 7.5% were seen once. These sequences were also reported in another study, on T cells expressing NK-cell markers.

The sample consisted of CD8+ T cells sorted from blood. These receptor sequences come from a woman between 18 and 30 years old in good health.

This clonotype was observed a few times. CDR3 residues: CASSTDILNQPQHF. In nucleotides, the CDR3 is TGTGCCAGTTCAACGGACATTTTGAATCAGCCCCAGCATTTT. V is TRBV2 and J is TRBJ1-5; D is perhaps TRBD1 (5 bases). The germline V gene has CDR1 SNHLY and CDR2 FYNNEI. The CDR3 covers 14 residues. The ends were cut back, 9 bases at V and 4 bases at J, with 16 bases in the middle.

The chain has TRBV29-1 and TRBJ2-1; weak D call: TRBD1 (7 bases). This CDR3 has 16 residues. Germline CDR1 reads SQVTM; CDR2 reads ANQGSEA. The V end lost 6 bases, the J end lost 6 bases, and 24 bases lay between the germline ends. DNA for the CDR3: TGCAGCGTGGAGGGCAGGGGGGTTTCCCTCCTCAATGAGCAGTTCTTC. The encoded protein is CSVEGRGVSLLNEQFF.

V usage is TRBV30 and J usage is TRBJ2-3; D may be TRBD2 (5 bases). CDR1 GTSNPN and CDR2 SVGIG come from the germline V gene (reference sequence). The CDR3 runs 16 residues. Between the trimmed V and J ends, which lost 2 bases and 0 bases, there was a span of 15 bases. The DNA of the CDR3 is TGTGCCTGGAGTCCCGGGGTTGGCGGGAGCACAGATACGCAGTATTTT. The encoded protein is CAWSPGVGGSTDTQYF.

The CDR3: CSVESGVNTGELFF. The CDR3 nucleotides read TGCAGCGTTGAATCGGGGGTGAACACCGGGGAGCTGTTTTTT. The genes are TRBV29-1 and TRBJ2-2; possible D gene TRBD2, 6 bases. The V and J ends lost 2 bases and 1 base respectively, with 8 bases between them. Germline values: CDR1 SQVTM, CDR2 ANQGSEA. The CDR3 extends over 14 amino acids.

This rearrangement joins TRBV2 to TRBJ2-3; 8 bases map to TRBD1. Trimming cost V 3 bases and J 4 bases; bases outside gene matches: 12. Germline-derived CDR1 and CDR2 are SNHLY and FYNNEI. This CDR3 has 17 amino acids. The CDR3 sequence is CASSDGGDRGGADTQYF. Written as DNA, the CDR3 is TGTGCCAGCAGTGATGGGGGAGACAGGGGTGGTGCAGATACGCAGTATTTT. The complete variable domain, with remaining parts taken from reference TRBV2 and TRBJ2-3, reads EPEVTQTPSHQVTQMGQEVILRCVPISNHLYFYWYRQILGQKVEFLVSFYNNEISEKSEIFDDQFSVERPDGSNFTLKIRSTKLEDSAMYFCASSDGGDRGGADTQYFGPGTRLTVL.

The CDR3 region has the DNA TGTGCCAGCACCGAAGGTCGGCAGCTCGAAGGCTACACCTTC. Translating gives CASTEGRQLEGYTF. The chain employs TRBV9 and TRBJ1-2, with D unclear. CDR1 and CDR2 from the germline V gene are SGDLS and YYNGEE. The CDR3 spans 14 residues. V was cut by 6 bases and J by 8 bases, with 20 bases left in between.

This clonotype was counted many times. The genes are TRBV12-3 or TRBV12-4 and TRBJ1-1; D unresolved. The CDR3 is made up of 14 amino acids. Trimming stripped 7 bases from V and 5 bases from J, with 17 bases between. The DNA for the CDR3 is TGTGCCAGCACCCCTAGGACGTCTGGGACTGAAGCTTTCTTT. Encoded protein: CASTPRTSGTEAFF.

The rearrangement joins TRBV5-1 to TRBJ1-1; the D gene is possibly TRBD1 (5 bases). The CDR3 is 16 residues long. Trimming removed 0 bases from V and 0 bases from J, with 12 bases in between. CDR1 is SGHRS, CDR2 YFSETQ, per germline. The CDR3 DNA reads as TGCGCCAGCAGCTTGGGAGACCCAGGGATGAACACTGAAGCTTTCTTT. Translating it yields CASSLGDPGMNTEAFF. The full variable domain, rest sourced from reference TRBV5-1 and TRBJ1-1, is KAGVTQTPRYLIKTRGQQVTLSCSPISGHRSVSWYQQTPGQGLQFLFEYFSETQRNKGNFPGRFSGRQFSNSRSEMNVSTLELGDSALYLCASSLGDPGMNTEAFFGQGTRLTVV.

A remark on this clonotype: This may be a read error: a much more frequent sequence differs by one nucleotide. The rearrangement links TRBV12-3 or TRBV12-4 to TRBJ2-3; D call uncertain. CDR3 length equals 12 residues. Here the CDR3 reads CASSSPPDAQYF. DNA of the CDR3: TGTGCCAGCAGTAGCCCGCCAGATGCGCAGTATTTT.

This chain uses TRBV12-3 or TRBV12-4 with TRBJ2-7, with D perhaps matching TRBD1 (6 bases). V shed 7 bases and J shed 2 bases, with 15 bases lying between them. The CDR3 is 14 amino acids. The CDR3 DNA reads TGTGCCAGCACGTTGACAGGCTACACCTACGAGCAGTACTTC. Residues: CASTLTGYTYEQYF.

This clonotype came up a few times. This sequence joins TRBV9 and TRBJ2-6; the D is unclear. V lost 4 bases, J lost 0 bases, and 14 bases lay in between. CDR1 is SGDLS and CDR2 is YYNGEE in the germline V gene. The CDR3 runs 17 residues. The CDR3 nucleotides read TGTGCCAGCAGCTCTTACCCTGGGATCTCTGGGGCCAACGTCCTGACTTTC. Its translation is CASSSYPGISGANVLTF. The full variable domain, with the rest looked up from reference TRBV9 and TRBJ2-6, is DSGVTQTPKHLITATGQRVTLRCSPRSGDLSVYWYQQSLDQGLQFLIQYYNGEERAKGNILERFSAQQFPDLHSELNLSSLELGDSALYFCASSSYPGISGANVLTFGAGSRLTVL.

Only a few counts were recorded for this clonotype. The CDR3 nucleotides read TGCAGTGCTAGTCCTACTCCCCCTAGCGGGTTACTGAGTAATGAGCAGTTCTTC. This translates into CSASPTPPSGLLSNEQFF. The chain joins TRBV20-1 to TRBJ2-1, with 8 bases aligning to TRBD2. The CDR3 length is 18 residues. Germline CDR1 is DFQATT and CDR2 is SNEGSKA (reference sequence). The V and J ends lost 3 bases and 7 bases, in that order; junction bases with no gene match: 20.

This clonotype was observed many times. The chain is built from TRBV12-3 or TRBV12-4 and TRBJ2-1, with 10 bases matching TRBD2. V was clipped by 1 base and J by 9 bases; unmatched bases: 12. The CDR3 length is 17 residues. CDR3 nucleotide sequence: TGTGCCAGCAGTTTAGGGACTAGCGGAGGGAGGGGGAGTGAGCAGTTCTTC. Its protein product is CASSLGTSGGRGSEQFF.

A few counts support this clonotype. The rearrangement links TRBV11-2 to TRBJ2-3; TRBD2 agrees at 9 bases. CDR3 size: 18 residues. The V gene's germline CDR1 is SGHAT and CDR2 FQNNGV. V was clipped by 1 base and J by 8 bases; unmatched bases: 16. The CDR3 sequence is CASSLVLPRAGGFGTQYF. The CDR3 coding sequence is TGTGCCAGCAGCTTAGTTTTACCGAGGGCGGGAGGGTTCGGTACGCAGTATTTT.

This clonotype has just a few counts. This sequence joins TRBV7-3 and TRBJ2-1; 10 bases fit TRBD1. V shed 5 bases and J 4 bases; nucleotides not matched to a gene: 5. The CDR3 sequence is 15 residues long. Germline V lookup: CDR1 SGHTA, CDR2 FQGTGA. The CDR3 spells CASSTGTGAYNEQFF. The CDR3 nucleotides read TGTGCCAGCAGCACAGGGACAGGGGCGTACAATGAGCAGTTCTTC.

This rearrangement joins TRBV5-6 to TRBJ1-1; D is unclear. The V and J ends lost 1 base and 6 bases respectively, with 7 bases between them. The CDR3 is 12 amino acids. Germline V gene data show CDR1 as SGHDT and CDR2 as YYEEEE. CDR3 sequence (DNA): TGTGCCAGCAGCTTGAGGAGGGCTGAAGCTTTCTTT. Encoded protein: CASSLRRAEAFF.

This clonotype appeared many times. The rearrangement uses TRBV29-1 and TRBJ2-1, with D maybe TRBD2 (5 bases). The CDR3 length is 14 residues. Germline loops: CDR1 SQVTM, CDR2 ANQGSEA. V was cut by 3 bases and J by 7 bases, with 16 bases left in between. CDR3: CSVEVLDSGNEQFF. DNA for the CDR3: TGCAGCGTTGAGGTATTGGATTCGGGAAATGAGCAGTTCTTC.

In its sample, this clonotype was seen a few times. This chain links TRBV20-1 with TRBJ2-5; 7 nucleotides align to TRBD1. Germline loops: CDR1 DFQATT, CDR2 SNEGSKA (reference sequence). With V trimmed by 4 bases and J by 13 bases, 12 bases remained unmatched. The CDR3 sequence is 12 residues long. The CDR3 DNA sequence: TGCAGTGCTATAGGGGACAGCCTTGATCCGTACTTC. This gives the protein CSAIGDSLDPYF.

This clonotype was seen a handful of times. This sequence joins TRBV7-9 and TRBJ2-7, with 9 bases that match TRBD1. V was clipped by 5 bases and J by 2 bases; unmatched bases: 7. Germline V gene lookup returns CDR1 SEHNR and CDR2 FQNEAQ (reference sequence). CDR3 length: 15 amino acids. In nucleotides, the CDR3 is TGTGCCAGCAGCACCCTCGGGACAGGGCCCTACGAGCAGTACTTC. Translating it yields CASSTLGTGPYEQYF. The complete variable domain, with remaining parts taken from reference TRBV7-9 and TRBJ2-7, reads DTGVSQNPRHKITKRGQNVTFRCDPISEHNRLYWYRQTLGQGPEFLTYFQNEAQLEKSRLLSDRFSAERPKGSFSTLEIQRTEQGDSAMYLCASSTLGTGPYEQYFGPGTRLTVT.

This clonotype was observed at least ten times. This chain links TRBV20-1 with TRBJ2-7; D is ambiguous. Between the trimmed V and J ends, which lost 2 bases and 0 bases, there was a span of 8 bases. CDR1 is DFQATT and CDR2 is SNEGSKA in the germline V gene (reference sequence). The CDR3 sequence is 13 residues long. CDR3 loop: CSARRHFSYEQYF. CDR3 sequence (DNA): TGCAGTGCTAGAAGACATTTCTCCTACGAGCAGTACTTC.

This clonotype was seen at least ten times. This chain links TRBV6-1 with TRBJ1-1; TRBD1 agrees at 12 bases. Losses at the gene ends were 5 bases for V and 1 base for J; bases not matched to a gene: 8. This CDR3 comprises 17 residues. From germline, CDR1 is MNHNS and CDR2 SASEGT. The CDR3 here is CASSTLGTGGPNTEAFF. The CDR3 DNA reads TGTGCCAGCAGTACCCTTGGGACAGGGGGCCCGAACACTGAAGCTTTCTTT.

This clonotype was detected only a few times. This chain links TRBV13 with TRBJ2-2; the D gene is possibly TRBD2 (7 bases). In germline, CDR1 is PRHDT, CDR2 FYEKMQ (reference sequence). The CDR3 contains 15 residues. With 1 base removed from V and 7 bases from J, the gap between germline ends came to 13 bases. The CDR3 DNA reads as TGTGCCAGCAGCTTAGTCGGGGGGCTCGGCGGGGAGCTGTTTTTT. Protein sequence: CASSLVGGLGGELFF.

This clonotype turned up a few times. The CDR3, as DNA: TGTGCCAGCAGCTTCTGGGGAGGCAATCAGCCCCAGCATTTT. Amino acid sequence: CASSFWGGNQPQHF. V usage is TRBV5-6 and J usage is TRBJ1-5, with no clear D. Germline CDR1 reads SGHDT; CDR2 reads YYEEEE. Trimming shortened V by 2 bases and J by 2 bases, and 8 bases separated the two germline ends. The CDR3 is 14 residues long.

The J gene is TRBJ2-7, the V gene TRBV13, with 7 bases that match TRBD1. J gave up 2 bases and V 6 bases, and 10 bases lay outside the gene matches. Germline lookup yields CDR1 PRHDT and CDR2 FYEKMQ (reference sequence). CDR3 size: 15 residues. The CDR3 DNA reads as TGTGCCAGCAGTTTCGGCCCGACAGGGCCCTACGAGCAGTACTTC. It encodes CASSFGPTGPYEQYF.

This clonotype has just a few counts. This chain joins TRBV11-1 and TRBJ2-5, with 11 bases matching TRBD1. CDR1 SGHAT and CDR2 FQDESV come from the germline V gene (reference sequence). V was pared by 5 bases and J by 5 bases, with 16 bases of the junction left unmatched. The length of the CDR3 is 18 residues. For the CDR3, the DNA is TGTGCCAGCAGCCCGCAAGTAGGGACAGGGGGACAACGGGAGACCCAGTACTTC. It yields the protein CASSPQVGTGGQRETQYF.

The V and J genes are TRBV5-6 and TRBJ2-3; D remains unclear. This CDR3 comprises 17 residues. The germline V and J ends were trimmed by 0 bases and 6 bases, with 20 bases remaining between them. Germline-derived CDR1 and CDR2 are SGHDT and YYEEEE. CDR3 amino acids: CASSLVGRESSRDTQYF. The CDR3, as DNA: TGTGCCAGCAGCTTGGTAGGTCGCGAGTCCTCTAGGGATACGCAGTATTTT.

This clonotype has a count of ten or more. The genes are TRBV12-3 or TRBV12-4 and TRBJ2-2; D may be TRBD1 or TRBD2 (5 bases each). The germline V and J ends were trimmed by 6 bases and 0 bases, with 8 bases remaining between them. The CDR3 contains 14 residues. CDR3 sequence reads: CASRGRANTGELFF. As DNA, the CDR3 is TGTGCCAGCAGGGGACGGGCGAACACCGGGGAGCTGTTTTTT.